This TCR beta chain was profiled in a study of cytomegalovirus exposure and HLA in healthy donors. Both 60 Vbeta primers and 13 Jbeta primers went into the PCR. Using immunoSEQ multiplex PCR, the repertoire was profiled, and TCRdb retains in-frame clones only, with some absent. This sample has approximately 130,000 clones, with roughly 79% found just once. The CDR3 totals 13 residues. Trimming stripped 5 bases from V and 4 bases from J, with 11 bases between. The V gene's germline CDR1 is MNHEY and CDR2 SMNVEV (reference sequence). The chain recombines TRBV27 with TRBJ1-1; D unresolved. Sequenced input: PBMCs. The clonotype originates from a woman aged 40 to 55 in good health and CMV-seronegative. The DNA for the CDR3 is TGTGCCAGCAGTAGGGAGGAGACCACTGAAGCTTTCTTT. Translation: CASSREETTEAFF.